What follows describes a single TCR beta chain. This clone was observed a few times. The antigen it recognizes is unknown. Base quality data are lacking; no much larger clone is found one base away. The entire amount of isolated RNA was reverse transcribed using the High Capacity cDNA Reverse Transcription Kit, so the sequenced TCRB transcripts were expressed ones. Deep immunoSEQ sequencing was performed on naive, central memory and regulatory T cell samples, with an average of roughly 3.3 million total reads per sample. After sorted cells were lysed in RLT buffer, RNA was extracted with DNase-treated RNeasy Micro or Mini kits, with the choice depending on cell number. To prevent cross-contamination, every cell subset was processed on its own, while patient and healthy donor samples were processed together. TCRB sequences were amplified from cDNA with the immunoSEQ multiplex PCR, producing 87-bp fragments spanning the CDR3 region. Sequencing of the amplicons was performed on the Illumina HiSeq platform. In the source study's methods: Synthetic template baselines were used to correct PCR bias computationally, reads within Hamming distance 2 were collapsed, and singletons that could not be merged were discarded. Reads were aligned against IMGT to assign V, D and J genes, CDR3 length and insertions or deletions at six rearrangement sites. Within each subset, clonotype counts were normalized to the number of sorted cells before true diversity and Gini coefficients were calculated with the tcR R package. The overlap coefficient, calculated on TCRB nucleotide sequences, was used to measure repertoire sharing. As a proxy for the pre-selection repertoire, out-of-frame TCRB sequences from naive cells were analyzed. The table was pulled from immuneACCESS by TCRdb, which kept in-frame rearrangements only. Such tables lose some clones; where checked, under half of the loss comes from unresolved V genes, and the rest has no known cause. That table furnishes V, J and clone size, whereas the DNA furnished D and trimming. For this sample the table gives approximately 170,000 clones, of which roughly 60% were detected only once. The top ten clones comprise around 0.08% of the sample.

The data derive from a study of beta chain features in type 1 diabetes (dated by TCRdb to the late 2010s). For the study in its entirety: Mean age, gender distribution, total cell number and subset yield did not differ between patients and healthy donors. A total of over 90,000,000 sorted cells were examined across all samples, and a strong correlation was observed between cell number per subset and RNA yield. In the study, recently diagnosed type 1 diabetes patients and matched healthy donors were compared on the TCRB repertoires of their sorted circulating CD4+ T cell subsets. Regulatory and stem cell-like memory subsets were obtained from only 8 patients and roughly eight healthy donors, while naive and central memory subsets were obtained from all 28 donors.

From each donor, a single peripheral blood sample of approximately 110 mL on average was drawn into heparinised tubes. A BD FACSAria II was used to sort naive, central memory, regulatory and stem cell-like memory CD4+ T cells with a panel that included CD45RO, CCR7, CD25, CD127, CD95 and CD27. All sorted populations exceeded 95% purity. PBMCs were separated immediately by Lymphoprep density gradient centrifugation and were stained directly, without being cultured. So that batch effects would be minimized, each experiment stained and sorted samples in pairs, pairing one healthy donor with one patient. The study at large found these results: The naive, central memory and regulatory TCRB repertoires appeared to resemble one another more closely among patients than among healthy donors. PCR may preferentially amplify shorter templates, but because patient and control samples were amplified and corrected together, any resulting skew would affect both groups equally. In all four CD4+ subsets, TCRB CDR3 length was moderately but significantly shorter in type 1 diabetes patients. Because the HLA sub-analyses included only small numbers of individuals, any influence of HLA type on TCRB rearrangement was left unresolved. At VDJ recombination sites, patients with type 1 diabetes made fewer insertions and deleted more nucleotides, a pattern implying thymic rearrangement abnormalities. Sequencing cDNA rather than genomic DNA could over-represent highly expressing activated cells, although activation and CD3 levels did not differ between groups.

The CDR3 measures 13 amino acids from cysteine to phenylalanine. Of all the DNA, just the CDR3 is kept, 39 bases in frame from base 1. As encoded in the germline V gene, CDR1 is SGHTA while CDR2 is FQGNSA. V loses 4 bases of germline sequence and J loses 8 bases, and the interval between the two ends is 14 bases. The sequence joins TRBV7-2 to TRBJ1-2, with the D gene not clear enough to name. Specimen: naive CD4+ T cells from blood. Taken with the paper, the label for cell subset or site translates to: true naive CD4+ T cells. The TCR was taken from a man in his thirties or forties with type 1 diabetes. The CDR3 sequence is CASSSMEGGGYTF. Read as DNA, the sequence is TGTGCCAGCAGCTCTATGGAGGGCGGAGGCTACACCTTC.